What follows describes a single T cell receptor (beta chain). As yet, its antigen is unknown. V lost 2 bases to trimming and J lost 4 bases, with 12 bases between them. This CDR3 region has 15 residues. Germline CDR1 MNHNS, CDR2 SASEGT. Generated by immunoSEQ multiplex PCR, the TCRdb table keeps only in-frame clones and is missing some. The table has about 29,000 clones, over 85% seen once. This record comes from a study of T cell responses to AZD1222 COVID-19 vaccine. The study's findings and limits: Only six individuals given AZD1222 were seropositive at baseline. CD4 TCRs covered the whole spike, strongest at regions 160-218 and 743-854. Elevations in Spike-specific TCR breadth and depth followed administration of two AZD1222 doses.

The V gene is TRBV6-1, the J gene TRBJ1-5, with a weak D call TRBD1 (5 bases). Source: peripheral blood, taken on day 0 of AZD1222 vaccination. The sequence came from an adult in good health. This CDR3 reads CASSEPGIVNQPQHF. CDR3 coding DNA: TGTGCCAGCAGTGAACCAGGGATAGTGAATCAGCCCCAGCATTTT.